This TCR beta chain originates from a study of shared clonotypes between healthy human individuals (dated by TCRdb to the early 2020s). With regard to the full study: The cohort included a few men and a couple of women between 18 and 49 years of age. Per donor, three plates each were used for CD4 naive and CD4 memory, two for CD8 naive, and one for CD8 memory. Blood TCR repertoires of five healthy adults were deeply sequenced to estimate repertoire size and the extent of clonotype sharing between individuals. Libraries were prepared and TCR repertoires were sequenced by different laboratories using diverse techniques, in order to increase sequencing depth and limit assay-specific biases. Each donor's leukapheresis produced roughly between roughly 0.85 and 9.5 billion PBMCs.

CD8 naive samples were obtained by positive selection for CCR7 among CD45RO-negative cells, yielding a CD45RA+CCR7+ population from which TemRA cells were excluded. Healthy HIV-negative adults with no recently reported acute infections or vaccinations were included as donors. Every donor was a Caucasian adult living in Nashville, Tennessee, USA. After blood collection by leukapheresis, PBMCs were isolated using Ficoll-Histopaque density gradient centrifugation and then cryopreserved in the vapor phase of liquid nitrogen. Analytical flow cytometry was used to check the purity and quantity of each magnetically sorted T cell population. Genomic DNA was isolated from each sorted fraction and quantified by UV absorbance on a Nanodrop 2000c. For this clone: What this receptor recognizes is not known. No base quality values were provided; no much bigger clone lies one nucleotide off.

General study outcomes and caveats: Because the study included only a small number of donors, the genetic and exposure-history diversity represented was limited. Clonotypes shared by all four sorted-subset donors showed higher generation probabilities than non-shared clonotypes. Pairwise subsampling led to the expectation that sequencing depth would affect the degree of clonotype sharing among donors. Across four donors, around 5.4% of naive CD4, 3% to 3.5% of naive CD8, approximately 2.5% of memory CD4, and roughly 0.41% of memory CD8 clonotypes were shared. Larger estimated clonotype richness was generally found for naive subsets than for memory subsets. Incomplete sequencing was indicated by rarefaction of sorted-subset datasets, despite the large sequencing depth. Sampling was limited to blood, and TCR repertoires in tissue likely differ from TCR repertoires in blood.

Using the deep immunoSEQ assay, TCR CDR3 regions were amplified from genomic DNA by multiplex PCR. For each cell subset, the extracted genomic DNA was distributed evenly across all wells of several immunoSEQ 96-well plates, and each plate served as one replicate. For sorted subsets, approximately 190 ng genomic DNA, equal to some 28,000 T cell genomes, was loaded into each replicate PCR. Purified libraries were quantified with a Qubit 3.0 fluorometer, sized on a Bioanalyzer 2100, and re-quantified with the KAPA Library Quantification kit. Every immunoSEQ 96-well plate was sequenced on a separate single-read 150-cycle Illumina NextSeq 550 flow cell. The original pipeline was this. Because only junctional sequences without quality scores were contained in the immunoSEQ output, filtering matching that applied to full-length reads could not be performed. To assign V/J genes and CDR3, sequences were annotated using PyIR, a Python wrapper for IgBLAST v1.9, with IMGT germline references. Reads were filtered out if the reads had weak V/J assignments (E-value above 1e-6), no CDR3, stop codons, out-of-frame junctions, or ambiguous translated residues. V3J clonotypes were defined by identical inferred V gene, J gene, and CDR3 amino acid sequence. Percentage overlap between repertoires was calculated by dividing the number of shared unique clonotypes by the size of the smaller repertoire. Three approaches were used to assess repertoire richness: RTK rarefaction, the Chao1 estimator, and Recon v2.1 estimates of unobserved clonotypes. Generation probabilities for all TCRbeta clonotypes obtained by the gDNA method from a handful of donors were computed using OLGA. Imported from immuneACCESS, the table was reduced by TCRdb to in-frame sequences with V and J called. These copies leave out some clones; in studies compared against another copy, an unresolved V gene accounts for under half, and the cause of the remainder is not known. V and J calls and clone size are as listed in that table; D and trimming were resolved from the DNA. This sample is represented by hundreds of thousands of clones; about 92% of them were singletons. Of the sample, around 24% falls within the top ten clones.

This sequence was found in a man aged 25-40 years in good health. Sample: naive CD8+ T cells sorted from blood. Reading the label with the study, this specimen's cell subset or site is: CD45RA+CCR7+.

In nucleotide form, the sequence is TGTGCCAGCAGTCCTTTCCTCGACAGTAACTATGGCTACACCTTC. This sequence encodes CASSPFLDSNYGYTF. The chain employs TRBV27 and TRBJ1-2; the D gene is perhaps TRBD1, from 5 matching bases. The CDR3 measures 15 amino acids from cysteine to phenylalanine. The DNA shown is the 45-base CDR3, in frame from base 1. As encoded in the germline V gene (reference sequence), CDR1 is MNHEY while CDR2 is SMNVEV. The trim is 5 bases for V and 1 base for J, with a gap of 14 bases between the germline ends.